A selection of T cell receptor beta chains follows, all from one sample in a study of T-cell reconstitution after alpha-beta-depleted transplantation in children. One entry per CDR3 protein, called by TCRdb with MiXCR from the PCR reads. The sample includes about 540,000 distinct CDR3 sequences, 15% to 20% of them seen just once. This sample comprised PBMCs from the stem cell graft donor, obtained from the stem cell graft. The receptor set was obtained from a human donor who donated a stem cell graft to a child with acute lymphoblastic leukemia. Both conserved end residues are part of each CDR3. D genes are given only for firm matches. For some rows the clone size is stated as once, few or many, or as a class when expanded; others skip it.

V	J	D	length	size	DNA	CDR3
TRBV29-1	TRBJ2-7	TRBD1	15	-	TGCAGCGTTGCTTCGGGGACAGGGGGCAACTACGAGCAGTACTTC	CSVASGTGGNYEQYF
TRBV6-2/TRBV6-3	TRBJ2-3	-	16	-	TGTGCCAGCAGTAGAGGAGCGGAACTTTCAGGAGATACGCAGTATTTT	CASSRGAELSGDTQYF
TRBV6-1	TRBJ2-7	-	15	-	TGTGCCAGCAGGCCCCGTGGGTTCAGCTCCTACGAGCAGTACTTC	CASRPRGFSSYEQYF
TRBV19	TRBJ2-2	-	14	-	TGTGCCAGTAGTGGAGGGCGGGGCACCGGGGAGCTGTTTTTT	CASSGGRGTGELFF
TRBV12-3/TRBV12-4	TRBJ1-2	-	13	few	TGTGCCAGCAGTTTAGGGAATCTCTATGGCTACACCTTC	CASSLGNLYGYTF
TRBV20-1	TRBJ2-1	TRBD2	17	-	TGCTGTCCGTTCGGGGGCCTAGCGGGAGGATCCTACAATGAGCAGTTCTTC	CCPFGGLAGGSYNEQFF
TRBV3-1	TRBJ2-1	-	15	-	TGTGCCAGCACCTGGGGGCGTACTGGTGGCGATGAGCAGTTCTTC	CASTWGRTGGDEQFF
TRBV11-1	TRBJ2-3	-	18	-	TGTGCCAGCAGCTTACGACAGCTAAGGGATCTTGGGGCAGATACGCAGTATTTT	CASSLRQLRDLGADTQYF
TRBV7-9	TRBJ2-7	-	14	-	TGTGCCAGCAGCGATGGGACTTTGACCTACGAGCAGTACTTC	CASSDGTLTYEQYF
TRBV3-1	TRBJ2-6	TRBD1	17	-	TGTGCCAGCAGCCGGGACAGTTCTTCTGCTGGGGCCAACGTCCTGACTTTC	CASSRDSSSAGANVLTF
TRBV5-1	TRBJ2-1	-	11	-	TGCGCCAGGAACAGGGTAAATGAGCAGTTCTTC	CARNRVNEQFF
TRBV6-1	TRBJ2-4	-	14	-	TGTGCCAGCAAGAGATTGGAGGGCTTAGGAATTCAGTACTTC	CASKRLEGLGIQYF
TRBV6-2/TRBV6-3	TRBJ2-7	-	15	few	TGTGCCAGCAGTTTCGCCGCTCGGGGGAGGAACGAGCAGTACTTC	CASSFAARGRNEQYF
TRBV4-1	TRBJ2-3	-	15	few	TGCGCCAGCAGCCGGTCAAGGGCCCGCGGGGATACGCAGTATTTT	CASSRSRARGDTQYF
TRBV4-1	TRBJ2-7	-	15	-	TGCGCCAGCAGCCACCGAGGACCCGTTTCCTACGAGCAGTACTTC	CASSHRGPVSYEQYF
TRBV29-1	TRBJ2-5	TRBD2	16	-	TGCAGCGCTGAACCGACTAGCGGGAATCTTGAGTTGGCCCAGTACTTC	CSAEPTSGNLELAQYF
TRBV20-1	TRBJ2-6	-	16	few	TGCAGTGCTAGAGGGGGAGACACCTCTGGGGCCAACGTCCTGACTTTC	CSARGGDTSGANVLTF
TRBV11-2	TRBJ1-4	-	15	-	TGTGCCAGCAGCATCCGAGGGGGTTCTAATGAAAAACTGTTTTTT	CASSIRGGSNEKLFF
TRBV29-1	TRBJ1-3	-	12	-	TGCAGCGGGCTCGGCGGAGGAAACACCATATATTTT	CSGLGGGNTIYF
TRBV7-9	TRBJ1-2	-	12	many	TGTGCCAGCAGCTCCCGGGGCTATGGCTACACCTTC	CASSSRGYGYTF
TRBV11-2	TRBJ2-1	TRBD1	18	-	TGTGCCAGCAGCTTACGGGACAGGGGGTCCATAGGGGTCAATGAGCAGTTCTTC	CASSLRDRGSIGVNEQFF
TRBV5-5	TRBJ2-2	TRBD2	15	-	TGTGCCAGCAGCAGGGCGGGAGCGGACACCGGGGAGCTGTTTTTT	CASSRAGADTGELFF
TRBV9	TRBJ1-5	-	14	few	TGTGCCAGCAGCGTAGAGGGGGTCAATCAGCCCCAGCATTTT	CASSVEGVNQPQHF
TRBV29-1	TRBJ1-2	TRBD1	14	-	TGCAGCGTGACCGTGGGGACAGGCCCCATTGGCTACACCTTC	CSVTVGTGPIGYTF
TRBV2	TRBJ2-5	TRBD1	16	-	TGTGCCAGCAGTGAGCCGACAGGGAACTACCAAGAGACCCAGTACTTC	CASSEPTGNYQETQYF
TRBV5-1	TRBJ2-5	TRBD2	17	few	TGCGCCAGCAGCGGAGAGGGACTAGCGGGAGTTATGAAGACCCAGTACTTC	CASSGEGLAGVMKTQYF
TRBV6-1	TRBJ2-1	-	15	-	TGTGCCAGCAGAGCCCCGTTTGACTCCTACAATGAGCAGTTCTTC	CASRAPFDSYNEQFF
TRBV18	TRBJ2-1	-	13	few	TGTGCCAGCTCATCTGTTCCTGACAATGAGCAGTTCTTC	CASSSVPDNEQFF
TRBV29-1	TRBJ2-1	-	12	-	TGCAGCGTGGGACTGGCGATCAATGAGCAGTTCTTC	CSVGLAINEQFF
TRBV24-1	TRBJ1-1	-	16	few	TGTGCCACCAGTGAGAATCCGGGACCTTCCCCCTCTGAAGCTTTCTTT	CATSENPGPSPSEAFF
TRBV5-1	TRBJ2-7	TRBD1	16	-	TGCGCCAGCACCTTTAACGCCGGGACAGGGCAACGCGAGCAGTACTTC	CASTFNAGTGQREQYF
TRBV9	TRBJ1-5	-	16	-	TGTGCCAGCAGCGGCGGGGCCGCAGGGGTAGATCAGCCCCAGCATTTT	CASSGGAAGVDQPQHF
TRBV6-5	TRBJ2-7	TRBD2	17	-	TGTGCCAGCAGTTACATAGCTAGCGGGAGGTCTGCCCACGAGCAGTACTTC	CASSYIASGRSAHEQYF
TRBV20-1	TRBJ1-5	-	10	few	TGCTCCCCGGGAGGACAGCCCCAGCATTTT	CSPGGQPQHF
TRBV5-6	TRBJ2-4	TRBD1	15	-	TGTGCCAGCAGCATAAGGACAGGGCGAGGGGACATTCAGTACTTC	CASSIRTGRGDIQYF
TRBV6-1	TRBJ2-5	-	14	few	TGTGCCAGCAGCCACCGGGACTGGGAAGAGACCCAGTACTTC	CASSHRDWEETQYF
TRBV28	TRBJ2-7	TRBD2	14	many	TGTGCCAGCAGTTTAGCGGGAGTCTCCTACGAGCAGTACTTC	CASSLAGVSYEQYF
TRBV11-1	TRBJ2-1	-	11	-	TGTGCCAGCCGGTTGGACAATGAGCAGTTCTTC	CASRLDNEQFF
TRBV12-3/TRBV12-4	TRBJ2-2	-	14	few	TGTGCCAGCAGTGAACACACGAACACCGGGGAGCTGTTTTTT	CASSEHTNTGELFF
TRBV13	TRBJ2-7	-	13	-	TGTGCCAGCAGCTTCACCGGGACAAACGAGCAGTACTTC	CASSFTGTNEQYF
TRBV4-1	TRBJ1-1	-	14	few	TGCGCCAGCAGCTTTCGGACAGTCGGCACTGAAGCTTTCTTT	CASSFRTVGTEAFF
TRBV5-1	TRBJ2-7	-	13	-	TGCGCCAGCAGCTTTGGCGCAGGGAACGAGCAGTACTTC	CASSFGAGNEQYF
TRBV11-2	TRBJ2-5	-	13	-	TGTGCCAGCAGCTCCAGGGTCCGGGAGACCCAGTACTTC	CASSSRVRETQYF
TRBV3-1	TRBJ2-5	TRBD2	15	few	TGTGCCAGCAGCCAAGGAGCGGGAGGAGGAGAGACCCAGTACTTC	CASSQGAGGGETQYF
TRBV5-1	TRBJ1-2	-	12	few	TGCGCCAGCAGCACACAGGGCTATGGCTACACCTTC	CASSTQGYGYTF
TRBV9	TRBJ2-5	TRBD2	15	few	TGTGCCAGCAGCGTAGGGCTAGCGGGAGGAGAGACCCAGTACTTC	CASSVGLAGGETQYF
TRBV1	TRBJ2-7	-	13	-	TGCACCGGGACTAGCGGGAGGACCTACGAGCAGTACTTC	CTGTSGRTYEQYF
TRBV7-8	TRBJ2-3	-	14	few	TGTGCCAGCAGCTCAGACAGAAACACAGATACGCAGTATTTT	CASSSDRNTDTQYF